These 20 T cell receptor beta chains were sequenced from one sample in a study of cytomegalovirus exposure and HLA in healthy donors. The study ran its PCR with 60 Vbeta and 13 Jbeta primers. The repertoire was sequenced with immunoSEQ multiplex PCR; TCRdb's copy has only in-frame clones and lacks some. The table has around 100,000 clones, over 75% seen once. The sequenced sample consisted of PBMCs. The receptor source for this set is a woman aged 18-30 years in good health and CMV-seropositive.

This rearrangement joins TRBV30 to TRBJ2-2; 12 bases line up with TRBD2. V was pared by 5 bases and J by 0 bases, with 4 bases of the junction left unmatched. The CDR3 spans 16 residues. Germline V gene sequence: CDR1 GTSNPN, CDR2 SVGIG (reference sequence). This chain's CDR3 is CAWAGLAGTNTGELFF. Here the CDR3 DNA reads TGTGCCTGGGCGGGACTAGCGGGCACGAACACCGGGGAGCTGTTTTTT.

The chain employs TRBV27 and TRBJ1-5; D call uncertain. V dropped 2 bases and J dropped 3 bases, with 5 bases sitting between them. The CDR3 spans 13 residues. Germline V CDR1 and CDR2: MNHEY, SMNVEV (reference sequence). The CDR3 loop is CASSLVFNQPQHF. CDR3 DNA: TGTGCCAGCAGTTTAGTATTCAATCAGCCCCAGCATTTT.

The V and J genes are TRBV4-1 and TRBJ2-7, with TRBD2 as a possible D gene (6 bases). This CDR3 has 16 amino acids. Trimming left V 1 base short and J 1 base short, with 14 bases between. Per germline, CDR1 MGHRA and CDR2 YSYEKL. The CDR3 loop is CASSQVSASASYEQYF. The CDR3 DNA reads as TGCGCCAGCAGCCAAGTCTCTGCTAGCGCGTCCTACGAGCAGTACTTC.

A word on this clone: The sample has other DNA sequences that encode this CDR3 too. The chain has TRBV13 and TRBJ1-4; no clear D gene. The CDR3 totals 14 residues. V was cut by 5 bases and J by 7 bases, with 14 bases left in between. CDR1 is PRHDT, CDR2 FYEKMQ, per germline (reference sequence). The DNA of the CDR3 is TGTGCCAGCAGCCCTCGTCGAGCTGGTGAAAAACTGTTTTTT. Translated: CASSPRRAGEKLFF.

The J gene is TRBJ2-1, the V gene TRBV11-2, with D uncertain. Trimming pared 2 bases from V and 9 bases from J, leaving 5 bases between. The CDR3 length is 11 residues. Germline-derived CDR1 and CDR2 are SGHAT and FQNNGV. CDR3 in DNA: TGTGCCAGCAGCTTACGAGCTGAGCAGTTCTTC. The encoded protein is CASSLRAEQFF.

This clone came up once. The chain combines TRBV30 with TRBJ1-4, with D tentatively TRBD1 (5 bases). Germline-derived CDR1 and CDR2 are GTSNPN and SVGIG (reference sequence). The CDR3 has 16 amino acids. Deletions cut 0 bases from V and 4 bases from J, with 15 bases between. The CDR3 bases are TGTGCCTGGAGTGTACTGGTGTCAGGGCGTAATGAAAAACTGTTTTTT. Protein sequence: CAWSVLVSGRNEKLFF.

The CDR3 region has the DNA TGTGCCAGCAGCGTATACGGTTCAGAGACCCAGTACTTC. Translation gives CASSVYGSETQYF. The chain carries TRBV9 and TRBJ2-5; D remains ambiguous. V was cut by 1 base and J by 4 bases, with 8 bases left in between. The germline gives CDR1 SGDLS, CDR2 YYNGEE. The CDR3 loop spans 13 amino acids.

The V call is TRBV5-6, the J call TRBJ2-3, with 7 bases matching TRBD2. The CDR3 loop spans 15 amino acids. Germline loops: CDR1 SGHDT, CDR2 YYEEEE. V was pared by 7 bases and J by 0 bases, with 8 bases of the junction left unmatched. CDR3 nucleotide sequence: TGTGCCAGCGTTTTTGGGGGGGGTAGCACAGATACGCAGTATTTT. Translated, it gives CASVFGGGSTDTQYF.

A single count supports this clone. The chain joins TRBV9 to TRBJ2-3; TRBD2 aligns across 8 bases. Germline trimming cut 4 bases from V and 4 bases from J; bases unmatched to any gene: 5. This CDR3 comprises 14 residues. CDR1 and CDR2 (germline): SGDLS, YYNGEE. CDR3 DNA sequence: TGTGCCAGCAGCCCAAGCGGGAGACCAGATACGCAGTATTTT. This translates into CASSPSGRPDTQYF.

The genes are TRBV30 and TRBJ2-7; 11 nucleotides match TRBD2. This CDR3 has 13 residues. Germline trimming cut 7 bases from V and 5 bases from J; bases unmatched to any gene: 7. Germline CDR1 is GTSNPN and CDR2 is SVGIG (reference sequence). CDR3 coding DNA: TGTGCCTCGACCGGGACTAGCGGAGACGAGCAGTACTTC. This codes for CASTGTSGDEQYF.

This clone has a handful of counts. The chain joins TRBV2 to TRBJ2-7; TRBD1 aligns across 11 bases. Germline CDR1 SNHLY, CDR2 FYNNEI. The CDR3 has 15 residues. V shed 6 bases and J 2 bases; nucleotides not matched to a gene: 6. CDR3 region: CASRAGQGATYEQYF. Written as DNA, the CDR3 is TGTGCCAGCAGAGCAGGACAGGGGGCTACCTACGAGCAGTACTTC.

The gene calls are TRBV10-3 and TRBJ2-7, with 7 bases aligning to TRBD2. This CDR3 is built from 15 residues. Germline lookup yields CDR1 ENHRY and CDR2 SYGVKD. V lost 7 bases and J lost 3; bases outside the gene matches: 12. The CDR3 spells CAINPGGGRGYEQYF. The CDR3 nucleotides are TGTGCCATCAATCCGGGCGGCGGGAGAGGCTACGAGCAGTACTTC.

Notes on this clone: At one end, the junction sequence differs from germline, possibly due to a read error. The chain carries TRBV19 and TRBJ2-3, with 7 bases aligning to TRBD1. This CDR3 spans 12 amino acids. Germline V lookup: CDR1 LNHDA, CDR2 SQIVND (reference sequence). This CDR3 reads CASNIGGQSQYF. The CDR3 DNA sequence: TGTGCCAGTAATATAGGGGGACAGTCCCAGTATTTT.

The count of this clone is one. This sequence joins TRBV6-5 and TRBJ2-2; D remains ambiguous. The CDR3 is 14 residues long. The V gene's germline CDR1 is MNHEY and CDR2 SVGAGI. Trimming stripped 0 bases from V and 5 bases from J, with 7 bases between. The CDR3 sequence: CASSYSAQTGELFF. CDR3 nucleotide sequence: TGTGCCAGCAGTTACTCGGCACAAACCGGGGAGCTGTTTTTT.

The chain recombines TRBV29-1 with TRBJ2-2; D unresolved. Deletions cut 6 bases from V and 0 bases from J, with 8 bases between. This CDR3 spans 13 amino acids. The germline V gene has CDR1 SQVTM and CDR2 ANQGSEA. CDR3 coding DNA: TGCAGCGTACAGCCGTCGAACACCGGGGAGCTGTTTTTT. Amino acid sequence: CSVQPSNTGELFF.

This sequence joins TRBV5-7 and TRBJ2-7; no reliable D call. TRBV5-7 is known as an ORF, though its function is uncertain. Trimming cost V 4 bases and J 3 bases, with 17 bases left between them. This CDR3 is built from 15 residues. The CDR3 DNA reads TGTGCCAGCAGCCCGGCGCCAGGTGATTACTACGAGCAGTACTTC. Protein sequence: CASSPAPGDYYEQYF.

CDR3 sequence: CASSRRDYEQYF. The CDR3 DNA follows: TGTGCCAGCAGTCGCCGGGACTACGAGCAGTACTTC. The V gene is TRBV28, the J gene TRBJ2-7; maybe TRBD2 (5 bases). Looked up from germline, CDR1 is MDHEN and CDR2 is SYDVKM. V gave up 5 bases and J gave up 3 bases, with 8 bases separating them. The CDR3 sequence is 12 residues long.

Worth noting for this clone: One junction end disagrees with the germline gene, perhaps due to a read error. The chain joins TRBV7-7 to TRBJ2-1, with a weak D call TRBD2 (6 bases). Germline V gives CDR1 SSHAT, CDR2 FNYEAQ (reference sequence). The CDR3 is 14 residues long. This chain's CDR3 is CASSLGLGAEGTVF. CDR3 sequence (DNA): TGTGCTAGCAGCTTAGGCCTAGGGGCGGAGGGTACGGTCTTC.

V and J are TRBV27 and TRBJ2-3; TRBD2 matches 7 bases. Looked up from germline, CDR1 is MNHEY and CDR2 is SMNVEV (reference sequence). The CDR3 runs to 18 residues. With V trimmed by 2 bases and J by 0 bases, 11 bases remained unmatched. For the CDR3, the DNA is TGTGCCAGCAGTTTAGCTCCTAGCCCGGGACTAAGCACAGATACGCAGTATTTT. The encoded protein is CASSLAPSPGLSTDTQYF.

V and J are TRBV28 and TRBJ2-7; 8 nucleotides align to TRBD2. The length of the CDR3 is 13 residues. CDR1 MDHEN and CDR2 SYDVKM come from the germline V gene. The junction had 2 bases not matched to a gene; V was cut back by 2 bases and J by 5 bases. In DNA, the CDR3 is TGTGCCAGCAGTTTACCAGCGGGAGACGAGCAGTACTTC. It is translated as CASSLPAGDEQYF. Based on the CDR3 plus reference TRBV28 and TRBJ2-7, the full variable domain is DVKVTQSSRYLVKRTGEKVFLECVQDMDHENMFWYRQDPGLGLRLIYFSYDVKMKEKGDIPEGYSVSREKKERFSLILESASTNQTSMYLCASSLPAGDEQYFGPGTRLTVT.